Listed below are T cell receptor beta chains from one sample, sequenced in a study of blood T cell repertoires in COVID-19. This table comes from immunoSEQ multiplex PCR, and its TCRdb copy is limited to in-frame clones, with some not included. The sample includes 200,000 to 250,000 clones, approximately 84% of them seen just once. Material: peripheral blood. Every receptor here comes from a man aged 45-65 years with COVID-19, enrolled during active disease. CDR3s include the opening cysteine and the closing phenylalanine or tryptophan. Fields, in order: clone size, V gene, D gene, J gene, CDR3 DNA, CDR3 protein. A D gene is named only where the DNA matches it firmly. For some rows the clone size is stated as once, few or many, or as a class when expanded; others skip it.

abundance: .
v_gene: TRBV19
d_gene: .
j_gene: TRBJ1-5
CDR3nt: TGTGCCAGTACCCCAGCAGGGGTGGGCAATCAGCCCCAGCATTTT
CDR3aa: CASTPAGVGNQPQHF

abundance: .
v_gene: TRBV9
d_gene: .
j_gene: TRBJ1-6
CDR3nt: TGTGCCAGCAGCGTAGGCAGGGCCGGGAATTCACCCCTCCACTTT
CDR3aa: CASSVGRAGNSPLHF

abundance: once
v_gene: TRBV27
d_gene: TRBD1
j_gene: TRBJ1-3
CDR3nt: TGTGCCAGCAGTTTAGGCACAGGGGTAGGAAACACCATATATTTT
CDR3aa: CASSLGTGVGNTIYF

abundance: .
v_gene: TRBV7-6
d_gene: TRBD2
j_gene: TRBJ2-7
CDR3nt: TGTGCCAGCAGCTTAGGGAATCTAGCGGGAGAAAACGAGCAGTACTTC
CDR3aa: CASSLGNLAGENEQYF

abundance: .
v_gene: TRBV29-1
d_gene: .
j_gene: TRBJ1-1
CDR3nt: TGCAGCGTTGGACACTCGAACACTGAAGCTTTCTTT
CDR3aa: CSVGHSNTEAFF

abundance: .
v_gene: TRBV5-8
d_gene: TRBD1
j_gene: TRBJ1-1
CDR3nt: TGTGCCAGCAGCTTGTGGGGACGGGGACAGGCAACCCCGGGCACTGAAGCTTTCTTT
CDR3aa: CASSLWGRGQATPGTEAFF

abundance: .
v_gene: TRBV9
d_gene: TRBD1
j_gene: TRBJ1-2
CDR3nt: TGTGCCAGCAGCCCAGCCACAGGGGGCGTTGGCTACACCTTC
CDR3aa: CASSPATGGVGYTF

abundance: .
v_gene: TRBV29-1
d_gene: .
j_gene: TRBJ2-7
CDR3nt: TGCAGCACCCGGGACTCCAACTACGAGCAGTACTTC
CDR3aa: CSTRDSNYEQYF

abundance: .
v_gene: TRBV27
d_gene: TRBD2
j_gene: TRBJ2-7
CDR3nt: TGTGCCAGCAAGGCTAGCGGGACTTCACGACAGGGCGAGCAGTACTTC
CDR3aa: CASKASGTSRQGEQYF

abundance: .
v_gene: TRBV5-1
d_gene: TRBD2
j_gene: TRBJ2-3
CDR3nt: TGCGCCAGCAGCTGGGACTACACAGATACGCAGTATTTT
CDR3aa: CASSWDYTDTQYF

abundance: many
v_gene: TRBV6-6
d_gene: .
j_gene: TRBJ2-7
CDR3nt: TGTGCCAGCAGTTATCCCGGTGCCTACTCCTACGAGCAGTACTTC
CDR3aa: CASSYPGAYSYEQYF

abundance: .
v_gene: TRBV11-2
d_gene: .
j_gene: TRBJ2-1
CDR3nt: TGTGCCAGCAGCTTAGCTAACCCCGTCTACAATGAGCAGTTCTTC
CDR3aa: CASSLANPVYNEQFF

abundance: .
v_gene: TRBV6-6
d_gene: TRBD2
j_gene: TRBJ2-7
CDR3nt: TGTGCCAGCAGGCTAGCGGGAGAAAGCGAGCAGTACTTC
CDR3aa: CASRLAGESEQYF